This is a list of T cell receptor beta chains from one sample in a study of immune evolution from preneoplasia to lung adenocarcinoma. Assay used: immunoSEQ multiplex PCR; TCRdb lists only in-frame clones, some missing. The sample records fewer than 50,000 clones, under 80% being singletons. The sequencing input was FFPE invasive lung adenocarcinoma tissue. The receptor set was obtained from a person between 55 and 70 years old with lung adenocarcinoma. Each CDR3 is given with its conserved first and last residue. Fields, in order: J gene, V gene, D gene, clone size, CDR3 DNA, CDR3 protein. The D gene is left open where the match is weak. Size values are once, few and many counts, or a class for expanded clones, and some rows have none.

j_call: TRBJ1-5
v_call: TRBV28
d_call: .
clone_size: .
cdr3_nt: TGTGCCAGCAGTTTTAAGGGGTTGTTCCAGCCCCAGCATTTT
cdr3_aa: CASSFKGLFQPQHF

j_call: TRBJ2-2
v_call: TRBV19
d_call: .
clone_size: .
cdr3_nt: TGTGCCAGTAGCCTCGAGTCAGGGAATATTATCGGGGAGCTGTTTTTT
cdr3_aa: CASSLESGNIIGELFF

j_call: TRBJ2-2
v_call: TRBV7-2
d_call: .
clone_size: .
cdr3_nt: TGTGCCAGCAGCTTACGGAGAGACCTCGTCCCGAACACCGGGGAGCTGTTTTTT
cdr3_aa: CASSLRRDLVPNTGELFF

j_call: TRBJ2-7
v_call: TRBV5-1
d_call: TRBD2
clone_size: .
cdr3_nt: TGCGCCAGCAGCCCAACGGGACTATTATACGAGCAGTACTTC
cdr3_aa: CASSPTGLLYEQYF

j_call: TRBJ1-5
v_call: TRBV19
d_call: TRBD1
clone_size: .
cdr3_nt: TGTGCCAGTAGTATAGGGGTCGGAGGGGGCAGTCAGCCCCAGCATTTT
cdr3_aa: CASSIGVGGGSQPQHF

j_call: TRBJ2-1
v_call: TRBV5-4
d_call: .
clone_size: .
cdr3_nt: TGTGCCAGCAGCACCGACAGCAATGAGCAGTTCTTC
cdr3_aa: CASSTDSNEQFF

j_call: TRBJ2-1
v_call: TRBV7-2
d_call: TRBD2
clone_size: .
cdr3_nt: TGTGCCAGCAGCCCCCCGGGGACTAGCGGGTCAGGTGAGCAGTTCTTC
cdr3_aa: CASSPPGTSGSGEQFF

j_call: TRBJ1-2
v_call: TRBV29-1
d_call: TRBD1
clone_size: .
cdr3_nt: TGCAGCGTTGAGACAGGGCGGTACTATGGCTACACCTTC
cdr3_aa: CSVETGRYYGYTF

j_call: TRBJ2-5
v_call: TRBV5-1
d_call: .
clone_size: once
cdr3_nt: TGCGCCAGCAGCCCCACGGACTACTCGCAAGAGACCCAGTACTTC
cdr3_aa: CASSPTDYSQETQYF

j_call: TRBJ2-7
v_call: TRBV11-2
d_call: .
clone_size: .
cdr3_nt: TGTGCCAGCAGCCGGGGACTGTCCTACGAGCAGTACTTC
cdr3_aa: CASSRGLSYEQYF

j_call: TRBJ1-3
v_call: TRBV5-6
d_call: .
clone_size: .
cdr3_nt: TGTGCCAGCAGCCGAAGAAGCGCAGGGTACGTTGGAAACACCATATATTTT
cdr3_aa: CASSRRSAGYVGNTIYF

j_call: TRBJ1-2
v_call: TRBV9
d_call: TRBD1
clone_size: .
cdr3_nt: TGTGCCAGCAGCCTCCTGCCCGGGACAGGCTATGGCTACACCTTC
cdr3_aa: CASSLLPGTGYGYTF

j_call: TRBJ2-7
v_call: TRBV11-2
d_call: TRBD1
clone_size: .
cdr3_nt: TGTGCCAGCAGCTACAATGGGGACAGTAGCTACCAGCAGTACTTC
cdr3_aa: CASSYNGDSSYQQYF

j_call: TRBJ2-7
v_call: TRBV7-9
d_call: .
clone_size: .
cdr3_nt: TGTGCCAGCGAGTCCGGTTCCTACGAGCAGTACTTC
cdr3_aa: CASESGSYEQYF

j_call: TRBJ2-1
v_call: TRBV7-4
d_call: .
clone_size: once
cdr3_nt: TGTGCCAGCAGCTTAGGCCGTCAGGATGAGCAGTTCTTC
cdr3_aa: CASSLGRQDEQFF

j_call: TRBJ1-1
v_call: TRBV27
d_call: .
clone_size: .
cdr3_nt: TGTGCCAGCAGCCGATTGGACCGGGGCACTGAAGCTTTCTTT
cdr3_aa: CASSRLDRGTEAFF

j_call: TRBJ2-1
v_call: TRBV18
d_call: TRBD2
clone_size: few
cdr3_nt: TGTGCCAGCTCACCTCAAGCCCCTCGGGGTAGCGGGGGATACAATGAGCAGTTCTTC
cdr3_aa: CASSPQAPRGSGGYNEQFF

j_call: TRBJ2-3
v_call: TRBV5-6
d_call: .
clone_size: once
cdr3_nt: TGTGCCAGCAGTGTGGGGTTGACAGATACGCAGTATTTT
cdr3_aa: CASSVGLTDTQYF

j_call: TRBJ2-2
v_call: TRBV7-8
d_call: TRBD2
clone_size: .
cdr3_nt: TGTGCCAGCAGCTTACTTAGCGGGAGGGCCGTCGGGGAGCTGTTTTTT
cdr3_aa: CASSLLSGRAVGELFF

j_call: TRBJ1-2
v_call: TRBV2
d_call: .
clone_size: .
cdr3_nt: TGTGCCAGCAGTGAAGCTTTCGACGTCGCCCCTGTAGGCTACACCTTC
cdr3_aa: CASSEAFDVAPVGYTF

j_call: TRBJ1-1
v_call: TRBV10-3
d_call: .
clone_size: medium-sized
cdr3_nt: TGTGCCATACAACGGATCTTGGAGGGTGAAGCTTTCTTT
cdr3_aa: CAIQRILEGEAFF

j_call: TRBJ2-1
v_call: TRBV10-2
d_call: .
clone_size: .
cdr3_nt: TGCGCCAGCAGTGATGGGGTCTACAATGAGCAGTTCTTC
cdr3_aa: CASSDGVYNEQFF

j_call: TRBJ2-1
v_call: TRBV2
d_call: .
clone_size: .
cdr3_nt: TGTGCCAGCAGTGGATACAATGAGCAGTTCTTC
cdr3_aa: CASSGYNEQFF

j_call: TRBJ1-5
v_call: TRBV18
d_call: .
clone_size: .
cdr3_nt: TGTGCCAGCTCACCGGACAATCGCCAGCCCCAGCATTTT
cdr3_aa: CASSPDNRQPQHF

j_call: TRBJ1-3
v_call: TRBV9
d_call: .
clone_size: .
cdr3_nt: TGTGCCAGCAGCTCGCGGGCCCCAGGGGATGGAAACACCATATATTTT
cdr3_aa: CASSSRAPGDGNTIYF

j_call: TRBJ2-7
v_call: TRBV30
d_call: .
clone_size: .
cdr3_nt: TGTGCCTGGACCCAAGGGGCAGTTTACGAGCAGTACTTC
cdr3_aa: CAWTQGAVYEQYF

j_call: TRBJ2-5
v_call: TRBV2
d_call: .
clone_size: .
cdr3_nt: TGTGCCAGCAAAGGGACTGGGGGAGAGACCCAGTACTTC
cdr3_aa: CASKGTGGETQYF

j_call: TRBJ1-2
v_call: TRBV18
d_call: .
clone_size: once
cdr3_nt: TGTGCCAGCTCACCTCCCTTCTACCAGGCAGGGAGCATTCGCTACACCTTC
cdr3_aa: CASSPPFYQAGSIRYTF

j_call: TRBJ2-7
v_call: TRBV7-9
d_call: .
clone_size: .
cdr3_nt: TGTGCCAGCAGCTTAGGAGGGAGGAACGAGCAGTACTTC
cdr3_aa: CASSLGGRNEQYF

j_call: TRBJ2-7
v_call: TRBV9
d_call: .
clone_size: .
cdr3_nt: TGTGCCAGCAGCGTAGATAGCAGTTACGAGCAGTACTTC
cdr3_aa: CASSVDSSYEQYF

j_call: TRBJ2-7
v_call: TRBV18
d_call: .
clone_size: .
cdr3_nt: TGTGCCAGCTCACCCAATACAGGACGCGAGCAGTACTTC
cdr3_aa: CASSPNTGREQYF

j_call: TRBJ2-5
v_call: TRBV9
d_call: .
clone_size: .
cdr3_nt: TGTGCCAGCAGCGTTAGCTACCAAGAGACCCAGTACTTC
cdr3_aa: CASSVSYQETQYF

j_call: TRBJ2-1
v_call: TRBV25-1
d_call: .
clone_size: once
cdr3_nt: TGTGCCAGCAGTGAAGCCGGCGGACAGAGCTCCTACAATGAGCAGTTCTTC
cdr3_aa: CASSEAGGQSSYNEQFF

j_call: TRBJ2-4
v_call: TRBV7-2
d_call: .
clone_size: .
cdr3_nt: TGTGCCAGCAGCTTAGATGGGAACTCTCAGTACTTC
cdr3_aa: CASSLDGNSQYF

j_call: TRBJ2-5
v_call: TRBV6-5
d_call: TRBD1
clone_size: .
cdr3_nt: TGTGCCAGCAAGGGGACAGGCTTGAGAGAGACCCAGTACTTC
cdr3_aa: CASKGTGLRETQYF

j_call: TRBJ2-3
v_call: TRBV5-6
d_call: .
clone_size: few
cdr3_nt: TGTGCCAGCAGCTTGGGGGGAGCCGGGGCTACAGATACGCAGTATTTT
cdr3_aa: CASSLGGAGATDTQYF

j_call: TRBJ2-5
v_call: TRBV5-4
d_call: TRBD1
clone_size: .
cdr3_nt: TGTGCCAGCAGCTCCCAGACAGGGGATAAGGAGACCCAGTACTTC
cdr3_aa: CASSSQTGDKETQYF

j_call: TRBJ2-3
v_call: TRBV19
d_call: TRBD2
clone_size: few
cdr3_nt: TGTGCCAGTAGGTGGACTAGCGGGAGAACAGATACGCAGTATTTT
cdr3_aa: CASRWTSGRTDTQYF

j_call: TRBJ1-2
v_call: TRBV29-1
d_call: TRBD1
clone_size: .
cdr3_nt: TGCAGCGTCCCATGGACAGGCGGCTACACCTTC
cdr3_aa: CSVPWTGGYTF

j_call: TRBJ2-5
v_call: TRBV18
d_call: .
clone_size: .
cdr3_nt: TGTGCCAGCTCACCAGGGGCTGAAGGGACCCAGTACTTC
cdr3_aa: CASSPGAEGTQYF

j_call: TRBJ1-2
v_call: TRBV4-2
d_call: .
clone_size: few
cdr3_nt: TGTGCCAGCAGCCAAGTGACGACGACAGGCCCAGACTATGGCTACACCTTC
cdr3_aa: CASSQVTTTGPDYGYTF

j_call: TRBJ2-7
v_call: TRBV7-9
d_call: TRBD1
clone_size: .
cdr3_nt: TGTGCCAGCAACCCGGGACAGGGGTACAACGAGCAGTACTTC
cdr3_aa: CASNPGQGYNEQYF

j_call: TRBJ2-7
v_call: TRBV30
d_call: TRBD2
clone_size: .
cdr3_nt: TGTGCCGGAGAGACTAGCGGGAGGTACGAGCAGTACTTC
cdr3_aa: CAGETSGRYEQYF

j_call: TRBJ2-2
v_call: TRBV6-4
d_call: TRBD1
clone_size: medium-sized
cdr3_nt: TGTGCCAGCAGAGAGACAGGGGAGGCCGGGGAGCTGTTTTTT
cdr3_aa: CASRETGEAGELFF

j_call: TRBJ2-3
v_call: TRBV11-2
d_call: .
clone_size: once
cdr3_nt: TGTGCCAGCAGATACGGAGCGTATACGCAGTATTTT
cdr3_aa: CASRYGAYTQYF

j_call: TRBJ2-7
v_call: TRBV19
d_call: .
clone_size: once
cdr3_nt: TGTGCCAGTAGTACCCAATCCCGCAGGGGTTGGGAGCAGTACTTC
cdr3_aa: CASSTQSRRGWEQYF

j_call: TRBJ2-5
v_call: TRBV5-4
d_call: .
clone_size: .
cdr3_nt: TGTGCCAGCAGCTGGGAAACTACGTACCAAGAGACCCAGTACTTC
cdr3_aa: CASSWETTYQETQYF

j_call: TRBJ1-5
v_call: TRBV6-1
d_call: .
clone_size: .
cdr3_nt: TGTGCCAGCAGCCCCGACAGCTTCAATCAGCCCCAGCATTTT
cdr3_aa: CASSPDSFNQPQHF

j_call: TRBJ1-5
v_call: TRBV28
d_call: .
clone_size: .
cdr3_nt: TGTGCCAGCAGATTCAGAACACCCGAAAGATCTCGGCCCCAGCATTTT
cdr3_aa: CASRFRTPERSRPQHF

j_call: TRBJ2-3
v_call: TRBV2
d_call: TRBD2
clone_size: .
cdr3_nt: TGTGCCAGCAGGAAGACTAGCGGGGACACAGATACGCAGTATTTT
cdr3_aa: CASRKTSGDTDTQYF

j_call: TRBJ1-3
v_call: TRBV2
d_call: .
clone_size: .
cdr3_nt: TGTGCCAGTCAGGGTGACGCTGGAAACACCATATATTTT
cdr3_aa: CASQGDAGNTIYF

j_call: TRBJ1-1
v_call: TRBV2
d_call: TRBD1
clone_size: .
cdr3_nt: TGTGCCAGCAGGAGACAGGGGGTGAACACTGAAGCTTTCTTT
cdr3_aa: CASRRQGVNTEAFF

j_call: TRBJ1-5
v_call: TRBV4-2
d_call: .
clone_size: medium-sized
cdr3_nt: TGTGCCAGCAGCCAAGATGGGGAAGGGTTCTCTCAGCCCCAGCATTTT
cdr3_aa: CASSQDGEGFSQPQHF

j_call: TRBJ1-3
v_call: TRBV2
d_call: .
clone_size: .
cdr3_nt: TGTGCCAGCAGCGCTGCCCTAGGCTCTGGAAACACCATATATTTT
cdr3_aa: CASSAALGSGNTIYF

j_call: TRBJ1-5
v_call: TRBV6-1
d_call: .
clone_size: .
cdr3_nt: TGTGCCAGCAGCGCTAGGGGTAACAATCAGCCCCAGCATTTT
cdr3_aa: CASSARGNNQPQHF

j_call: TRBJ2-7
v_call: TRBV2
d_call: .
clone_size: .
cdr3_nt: TGTGCCAGCAGTTCCGGGACAACCGAGCAGTACTTC
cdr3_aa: CASSSGTTEQYF

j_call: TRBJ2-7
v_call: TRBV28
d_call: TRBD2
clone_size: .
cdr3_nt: TGTGCCAGCGGAGGGGCTAGCGGGATCTCCTACGAGCAGTACTTC
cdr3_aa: CASGGASGISYEQYF